This T cell receptor beta chain was captured by sequencing in a study of shared clonotypes between healthy human individuals. Comments on this clone: Its antigen is currently unknown.

V shed 3 bases and J 9 bases; nucleotides not matched to a gene: 12. Germline lookup yields CDR1 SGHAT and CDR2 FQNNGV. This CDR3 contains 15 residues. Study-wide results and caveats: The sole specimen, blood, was sampled, and tissue repertoires likely differ.

Profiled with immunoSEQ multiplex PCR; TCRdb holds only in-frame clones, not every one. The data show 2 million to 3 million clones, 93% seen once. The chain employs TRBV11-2 and TRBJ2-7; 9 nucleotides agree with TRBD1. The sequenced material came from naive CD4+ T cells from PBMCs. Subset given: CD45RA+ positively selected. The clonotype comes from a man aged 18 to 30 in good health. Some clones in this sample may be carry-over from other donors' samples. This CDR3 is CASSFPGQGRWSQYF. CDR3 in DNA: TGTGCCAGCAGCTTCCCGGGACAGGGAAGATGGTCGCAGTACTTC.